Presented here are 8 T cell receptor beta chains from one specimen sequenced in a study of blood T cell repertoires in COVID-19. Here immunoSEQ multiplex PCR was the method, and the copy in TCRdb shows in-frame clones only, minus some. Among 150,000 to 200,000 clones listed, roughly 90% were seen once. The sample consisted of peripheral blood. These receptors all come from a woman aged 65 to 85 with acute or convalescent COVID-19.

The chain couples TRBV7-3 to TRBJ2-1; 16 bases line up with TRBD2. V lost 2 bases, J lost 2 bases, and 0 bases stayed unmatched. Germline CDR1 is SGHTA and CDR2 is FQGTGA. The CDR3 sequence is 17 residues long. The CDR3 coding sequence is TGTGCCAGCAGCTTAGGGACTAGCGGGAGGGCCTACAATGAGCAGTTCTTC. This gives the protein CASSLGTSGRAYNEQFF. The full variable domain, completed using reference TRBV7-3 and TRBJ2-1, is GAGVSQTPSNKVTEKGKYVELRCDPISGHTALYWYRQSLGQGPEFLIYFQGTGAADDSGLPNDRFFAVRPEGSVSTLKIQRTERGDSAVYLCASSLGTSGRAYNEQFFGPGTRLTVL.

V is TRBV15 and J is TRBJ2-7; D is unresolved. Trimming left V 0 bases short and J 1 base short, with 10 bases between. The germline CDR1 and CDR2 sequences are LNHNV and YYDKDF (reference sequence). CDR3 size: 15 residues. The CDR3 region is CATSRDRSNSYEQYF. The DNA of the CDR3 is TGTGCCACCAGCAGAGATCGGTCGAATTCCTACGAGCAGTACTTC.

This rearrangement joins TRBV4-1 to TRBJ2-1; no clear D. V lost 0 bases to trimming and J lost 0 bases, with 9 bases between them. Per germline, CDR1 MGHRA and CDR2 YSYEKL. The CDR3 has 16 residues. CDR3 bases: TGCGCCAGCAGCCAAGATCGTAGTCTCTCCTACAATGAGCAGTTCTTC. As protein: CASSQDRSLSYNEQFF.

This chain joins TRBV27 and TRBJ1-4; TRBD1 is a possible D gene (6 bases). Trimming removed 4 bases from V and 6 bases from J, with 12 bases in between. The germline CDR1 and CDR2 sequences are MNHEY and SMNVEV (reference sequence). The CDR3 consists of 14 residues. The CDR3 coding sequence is TGTGCCAGCAGTTACCTCAGGGGTGATGAAAAACTGTTTTTT. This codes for CASSYLRGDEKLFF.

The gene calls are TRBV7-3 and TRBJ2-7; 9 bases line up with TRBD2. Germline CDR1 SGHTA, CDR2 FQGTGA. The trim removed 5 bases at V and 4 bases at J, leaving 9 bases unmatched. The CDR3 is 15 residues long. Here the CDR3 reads CASSQIAGVGYEQYF. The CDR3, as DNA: TGTGCCAGCAGCCAAATAGCGGGAGTAGGTTACGAGCAGTACTTC.

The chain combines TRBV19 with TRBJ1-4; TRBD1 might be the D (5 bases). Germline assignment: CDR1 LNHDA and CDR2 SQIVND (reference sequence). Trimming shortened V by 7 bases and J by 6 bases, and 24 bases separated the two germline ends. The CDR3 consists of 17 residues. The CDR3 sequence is CASTPWEGQKGYEKLFF. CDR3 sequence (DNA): TGTGCCAGTACCCCTTGGGAAGGACAAAAGGGGTATGAAAAACTGTTTTTT.

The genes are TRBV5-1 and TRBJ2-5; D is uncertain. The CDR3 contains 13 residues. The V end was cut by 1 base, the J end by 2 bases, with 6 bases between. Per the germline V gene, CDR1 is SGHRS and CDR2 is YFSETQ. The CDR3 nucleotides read TGCGCCAGCAGCTTGAACGGTCAAGAGACCCAGTACTTC. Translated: CASSLNGQETQYF.

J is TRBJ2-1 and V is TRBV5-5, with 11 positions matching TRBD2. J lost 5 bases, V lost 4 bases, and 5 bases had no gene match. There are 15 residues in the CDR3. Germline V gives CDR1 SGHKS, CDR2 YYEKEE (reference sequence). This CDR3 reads CASSITSGGHNEQFF. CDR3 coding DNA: TGTGCCAGCAGCATTACTAGCGGGGGTCACAATGAGCAGTTCTTC.